What follows is one T cell receptor (beta chain) and its context. Using a J-beta primer mix together with a sample-barcoded 5' primer, a second PCR was run for roughly 6 to 12 cycles. Each cDNA molecule, via a template-switch adaptor with 12 random nucleotides, was tagged. Each CDR3 protein is one row after TCRdb ran MiXCR on the 5' RACE reads. The sample lists 1.5 million or so distinct CDR3 sequences; roughly two fifths were seen once. This record belongs to a study of blood T cells in healthy people across ages. The ends were cut back, 5 bases at V and 4 bases at J, with 11 bases in the middle. This CDR3 has 13 residues. Germline V lookup: CDR1 SQVTM, CDR2 ANQGSEA.

The TCR comes from a young woman in good health. The chain couples TRBV29-1 to TRBJ2-2; weak D call: TRBD2 (6 bases). Sequencing input: blood. For the CDR3, the DNA is TGCAGCGTTAGACTAGTTGGCACCGGGGAGCTGTTTTTT. Translated, it gives CSVRLVGTGELFF.